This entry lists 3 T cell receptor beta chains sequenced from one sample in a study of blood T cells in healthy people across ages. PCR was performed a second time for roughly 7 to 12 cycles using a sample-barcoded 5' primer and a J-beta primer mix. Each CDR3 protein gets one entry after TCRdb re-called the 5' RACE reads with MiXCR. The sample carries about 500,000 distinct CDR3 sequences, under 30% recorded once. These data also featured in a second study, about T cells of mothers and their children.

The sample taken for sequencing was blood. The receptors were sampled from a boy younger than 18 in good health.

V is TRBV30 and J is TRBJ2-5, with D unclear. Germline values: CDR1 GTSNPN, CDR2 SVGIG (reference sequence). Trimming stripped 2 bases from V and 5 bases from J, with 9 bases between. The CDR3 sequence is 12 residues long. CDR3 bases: TGTGCCTGGAGTCCGACCAGGGAGACCCAGTACTTC. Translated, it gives CAWSPTRETQYF.

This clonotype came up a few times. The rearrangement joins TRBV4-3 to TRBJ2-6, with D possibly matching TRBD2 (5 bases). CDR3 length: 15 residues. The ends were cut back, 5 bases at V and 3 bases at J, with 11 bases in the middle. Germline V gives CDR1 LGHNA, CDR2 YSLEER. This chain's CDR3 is CASSMRESGANVLTF. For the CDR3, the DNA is TGCGCCAGCAGCATGAGGGAAAGTGGGGCCAACGTCCTGACTTTC.

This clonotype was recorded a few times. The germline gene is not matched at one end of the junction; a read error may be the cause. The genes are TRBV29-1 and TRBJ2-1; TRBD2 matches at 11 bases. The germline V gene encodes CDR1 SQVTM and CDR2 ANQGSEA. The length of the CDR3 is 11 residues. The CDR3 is CSIPGASGRLF. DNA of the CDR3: TGCAGCATCCCCGGGGCTAGCGGGAGGCTCTTC.